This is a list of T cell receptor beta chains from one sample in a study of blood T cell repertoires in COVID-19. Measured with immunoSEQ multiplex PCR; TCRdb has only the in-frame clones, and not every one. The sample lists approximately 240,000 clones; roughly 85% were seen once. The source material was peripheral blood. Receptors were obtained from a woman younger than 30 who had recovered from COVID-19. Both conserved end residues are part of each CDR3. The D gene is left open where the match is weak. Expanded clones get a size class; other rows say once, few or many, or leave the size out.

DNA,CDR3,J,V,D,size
TGTGCCAGCAGCGTAGAGGACCGACTAGGAGGATACGAGCAGTACTTC,CASSVEDRLGGYEQYF,TRBJ2-7,TRBV9,.,.
TGTGCCAGCAGCCGTGGGTGGGAGGATGGCTACACCTTC,CASSRGWEDGYTF,TRBJ1-2,TRBV12-3/TRBV12-4,.,.
TGTGCCAGCAGTAGACAGAACACTGAAGCTTTCTTT,CASSRQNTEAFF,TRBJ1-1,TRBV12-3/TRBV12-4,.,once
TGTGCCAGCAGCCAAGATGACCTAGCGGGCTACGAGCAGTACTTC,CASSQDDLAGYEQYF,TRBJ2-7,TRBV14,TRBD2,once
TGTGCCACTGCTGACAACCGACAGGGCGTGGATGAGCAGTTCTTC,CATADNRQGVDEQFF,TRBJ2-1,TRBV24-1,TRBD1,.
TGTGCCAGCAGCCAAGATCGGACTAGCGGGAGGGTAAGCTCCTACGAGCAGTACTTC,CASSQDRTSGRVSSYEQYF,TRBJ2-7,TRBV4-2,TRBD2,once
TGTGCCTGGACAAGACAGGGCCTGAGGGAGCAGTACTTC,CAWTRQGLREQYF,TRBJ2-7,TRBV30,TRBD1,.
TGTGCCAGCAGTGAAATCGAGCAGGGTCAGGCCTATGGATGGACCCAGTACTTC,CASSEIEQGQAYGWTQYF,TRBJ2-5,TRBV2,.,.
TGTGCCAGCAGCGTAGGGTCTGGGAGCGGAAACACCATATATTTT,CASSVGSGSGNTIYF,TRBJ1-3,TRBV9,.,.
TGCGCCAGCAGCCCGATGACTAGCGGGTTTGATAATGAGCAGTTCTTC,CASSPMTSGFDNEQFF,TRBJ2-1,TRBV4-3,TRBD2,.
TGCGCCAGCAGCTTGATTCTGGGGACAAACACCGGGGAGCTGTTTTTT,CASSLILGTNTGELFF,TRBJ2-2,TRBV5-1,.,.
TGTGCCAGCAGCGCCCCCGGGACAAACTACGAGCAGTACTTC,CASSAPGTNYEQYF,TRBJ2-7,TRBV11-2,.,.
TGTGCCAGCAGCTTAGTTATACTAGCGGGAGGGAATGAGCAGTTCTTC,CASSLVILAGGNEQFF,TRBJ2-1,TRBV7-6,TRBD2,once
TGTGCCAGCAGTGATCCGGGACAGGGGGGATACGAGCAGTACTTC,CASSDPGQGGYEQYF,TRBJ2-7,TRBV6-1,TRBD1,.
TGTGCCAGCAGCTTAGCGGCCCCAGACACCGGGGAGCTGTTTTTT,CASSLAAPDTGELFF,TRBJ2-2,TRBV7-2,.,.
TGTGCCAGTAGTTTCCCCCAAGCGAACACTGAAGCTTTCTTT,CASSFPQANTEAFF,TRBJ1-1,TRBV19,.,.
TGTGCCAGCAGCTTGCGGAGGGGTGGCTACACCTTC,CASSLRRGGYTF,TRBJ1-2,TRBV7-9,.,.
TGCGCCAGCACCCGGACTAGCGGGGCCTCTAGCACAGATACGCAGTATTTT,CASTRTSGASSTDTQYF,TRBJ2-3,TRBV5-1,TRBD2,.
TGTGCCAGCAGCACCCCGGGGGGGGACCTTTACAATGAGCAGTTCTTC,CASSTPGGDLYNEQFF,TRBJ2-1,TRBV7-9,TRBD2,few
TGTGCCAGCAGTGCCCGACTAGCGGGAGGGTTTAACGAGCAGTACTTC,CASSARLAGGFNEQYF,TRBJ2-7,TRBV27,TRBD2,.
TGTGCCAGCAGTGTCCTTCAGGAGACCCAGTACTTC,CASSVLQETQYF,TRBJ2-5,TRBV2,.,.
TGTGCCAGCAATTGGGGAGGGAACAATGAGCAGTTCTTC,CASNWGGNNEQFF,TRBJ2-1,TRBV2,TRBD2,.
TGTGCCTGGAGGGGACAGGGGGCGAATAATTCACCCCTCCACTTT,CAWRGQGANNSPLHF,TRBJ1-6,TRBV30,TRBD1,.
TGTGCCAGCAGCCAGGGACAGGGGTACACCGGGGAGCTGTTTTTT,CASSQGQGYTGELFF,TRBJ2-2,TRBV14,TRBD1,.
TGTGCCAGTAGTAGAAACCGACAGGGCTCAGATCAGCCCCAGCATTTT,CASSRNRQGSDQPQHF,TRBJ1-5,TRBV19,TRBD1,.
TGTGCCAGCTCACCCGGGGACAGGGTGAACACTGAAGCTTTCTTT,CASSPGDRVNTEAFF,TRBJ1-1,TRBV18,TRBD1,.
TGTGCCAGCAGCCAAGAGGGGGACAGGGGGCTCTATGGCTACACCTTC,CASSQEGDRGLYGYTF,TRBJ1-2,TRBV3-1/TRBV3-2,TRBD1,.
TGTGCCAGCAGCTTGGCGGGGATTGGTCGGGCAGATACGCAGTATTTT,CASSLAGIGRADTQYF,TRBJ2-3,TRBV5-4,.,.
TGCGCCAGCAGCTTGTATAGCCTCTCCTACGAGCAGTACTTC,CASSLYSLSYEQYF,TRBJ2-7,TRBV5-1,.,.
TGTGCCAGCAGCGATCGGACAGAGAGGAACACTGAAGCTTTCTTT,CASSDRTERNTEAFF,TRBJ1-1,TRBV7-6,.,.
TGTGCCAGCAGCTTAACAGGGAACGAAAAACTGTTTTTT,CASSLTGNEKLFF,TRBJ1-4,TRBV5-6,.,.
TGTGCCAGCAGTCCACGACAGGCAACTAATGAAAAACTGTTTTTT,CASSPRQATNEKLFF,TRBJ1-4,TRBV27,.,.
TGTGCCAGCAGCCCCACCCCAATAGCGGGAGTCTACGAGCAGTACTTC,CASSPTPIAGVYEQYF,TRBJ2-7,TRBV5-8,TRBD2,once
TGTGCCAGCAGCCAAGTCATCACAGGTACGGGTGAGCAGTACTTC,CASSQVITGTGEQYF,TRBJ2-7,TRBV14,.,.
TGTGCCAGCAGGGGACAGGGGGGAAACACCATATATTTT,CASRGQGGNTIYF,TRBJ1-3,TRBV6-5,TRBD1,.
TGTGCCAGTAGCCTACAGGGGGCTGGCGAAAAACTGTTTTTT,CASSLQGAGEKLFF,TRBJ1-4,TRBV19,TRBD1,.
TGTGCCAGCTCACATTCCCGGGATTATGGCTACACCTTC,CASSHSRDYGYTF,TRBJ1-2,TRBV18,.,.
TGTGCCAGCTCACACAGGGAAATCGGGGGCTACACCTTC,CASSHREIGGYTF,TRBJ1-2,TRBV18,.,.
TGTGCCAGTGTCCTATCTAGCACAGATACGCAGTATTTT,CASVLSSTDTQYF,TRBJ2-3,TRBV6-5,.,.
TGTGCCAGCAGCTTTAGCGGGAGGGCGAACACCGGGGAGCTGTTTTTT,CASSFSGRANTGELFF,TRBJ2-2,TRBV27,TRBD2,.
TGCAGTGCTAGTGAGGGGCTCTATGGCTACACCTTC,CSASEGLYGYTF,TRBJ1-2,TRBV20-1,.,.
TGTGCCAGCAGCTTATGGGGACTGCACACAGATACGCAGTATTTT,CASSLWGLHTDTQYF,TRBJ2-3,TRBV11-2,.,once
TGTGCCAGCAGCTTAGTTCAGGGGGCCGCCTATGGCTACACCTTC,CASSLVQGAAYGYTF,TRBJ1-2,TRBV7-8,TRBD1,.